This paragraph reports one TCR beta chain. Its antigen is not identified. This sample was taken from a study of CXCR3-negative and CXCR3-positive naive CD8 T cells. On the study more broadly: Every library held about 1.5 +/- 0.3 million TRB reads, and the total came to approximately 140 million. General study points: Naive subsets were similarly diverse, while memory CD8+ repertoires were much less diverse.

All CD8+ T cell subsets were sorted in triplicate at over 250,000 cells each. CDR1 and CDR2 from the germline V gene are LGHNA and YSLEER. The CDR3 length is 17 residues. The study made its TRB cDNA libraries by 5' RACE, adding UMI labels. TCRdb re-called the 5' RACE reads, yielding one record per CDR3 amino acid sequence without DNA. Here the sample table reports about 130,000 distinct CDR3 sequences. Specimen: naive CXCR3- CD8+ T cells from blood. Subset specified: CD45RO-CCR7+CD27+CD95- naive CD8+ T cells lacking CXCR3 (TNR3-). This sequence was found in a human donor in good health. Some clones in this sample may be carry-over from other donors' samples. The rearrangement links TRBV4-3 to TRBJ2-1; TCRdb calls TRBD2, which cannot be checked without DNA. CDR3 amino acids: CASSQDSRAGGPPEQFF.